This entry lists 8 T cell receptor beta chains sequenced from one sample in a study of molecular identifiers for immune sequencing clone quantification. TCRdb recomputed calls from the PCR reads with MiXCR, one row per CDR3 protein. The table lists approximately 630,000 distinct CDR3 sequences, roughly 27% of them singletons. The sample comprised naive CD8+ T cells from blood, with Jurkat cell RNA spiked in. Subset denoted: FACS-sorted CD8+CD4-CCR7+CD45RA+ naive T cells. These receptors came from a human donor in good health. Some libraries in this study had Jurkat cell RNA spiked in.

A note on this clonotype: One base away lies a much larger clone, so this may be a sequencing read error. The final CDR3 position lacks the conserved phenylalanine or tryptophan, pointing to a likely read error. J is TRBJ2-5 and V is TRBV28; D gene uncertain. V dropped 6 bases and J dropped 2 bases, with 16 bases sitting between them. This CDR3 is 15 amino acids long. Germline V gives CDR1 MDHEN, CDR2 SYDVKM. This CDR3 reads CASSLITTPQETQYL. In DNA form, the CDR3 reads TGTGCCAGCAGCTTAATTACAACACCGCAAGAGACCCAGTACCTC.

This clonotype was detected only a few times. In DNA form, the CDR3 reads TGTGCCACCTGGGGCAGCGAGCAGTACTTC. It translates to CATWGSEQYF. The J gene is TRBJ2-7, the V gene TRBV6-2 or TRBV6-3; weak D call: TRBD1 (5 bases). This CDR3 spans 10 amino acids. V gave up 10 bases and J gave up 6 bases, with 10 bases separating them. CDR1 MNHEY and CDR2 SVGEGT come from the germline V gene.

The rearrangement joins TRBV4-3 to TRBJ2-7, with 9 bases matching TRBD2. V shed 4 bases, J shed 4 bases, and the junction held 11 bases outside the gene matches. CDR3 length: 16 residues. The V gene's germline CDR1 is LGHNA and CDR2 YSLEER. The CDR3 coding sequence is TGCGCCAGCAGCCTAGAAGCGGGAGGATTATTGTACGAGCAGTACTTC. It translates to CASSLEAGGLLYEQYF.

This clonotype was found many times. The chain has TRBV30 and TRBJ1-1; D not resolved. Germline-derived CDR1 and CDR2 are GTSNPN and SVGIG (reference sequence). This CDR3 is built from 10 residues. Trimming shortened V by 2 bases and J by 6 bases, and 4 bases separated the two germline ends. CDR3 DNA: TGTGCCTGGAGTCCCCCTGAAGCTTTCTTT. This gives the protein CAWSPPEAFF.

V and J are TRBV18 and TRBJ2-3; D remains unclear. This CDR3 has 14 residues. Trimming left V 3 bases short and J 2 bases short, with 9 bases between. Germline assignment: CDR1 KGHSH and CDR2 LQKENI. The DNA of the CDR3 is TGTGCCAGCTCACCCACGACGAACACAGATACGCAGTATTTT. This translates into CASSPTTNTDTQYF.

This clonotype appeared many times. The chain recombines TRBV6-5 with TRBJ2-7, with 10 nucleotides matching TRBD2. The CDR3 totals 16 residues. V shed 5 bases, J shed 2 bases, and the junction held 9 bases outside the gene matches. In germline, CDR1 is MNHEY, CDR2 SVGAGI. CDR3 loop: CASSLHLAGAAYEQYF. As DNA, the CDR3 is TGTGCCAGCAGTCTACACCTAGCGGGGGCCGCCTACGAGCAGTACTTC.

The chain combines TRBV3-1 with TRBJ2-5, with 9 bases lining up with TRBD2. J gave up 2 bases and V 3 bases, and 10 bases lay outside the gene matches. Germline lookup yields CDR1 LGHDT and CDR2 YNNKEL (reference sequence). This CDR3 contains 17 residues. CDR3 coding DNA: TGTGCCAGCAGCCAGGCGGGGGGGACTAGCTATCAAGAGACCCAGTACTTC. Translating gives CASSQAGGTSYQETQYF.

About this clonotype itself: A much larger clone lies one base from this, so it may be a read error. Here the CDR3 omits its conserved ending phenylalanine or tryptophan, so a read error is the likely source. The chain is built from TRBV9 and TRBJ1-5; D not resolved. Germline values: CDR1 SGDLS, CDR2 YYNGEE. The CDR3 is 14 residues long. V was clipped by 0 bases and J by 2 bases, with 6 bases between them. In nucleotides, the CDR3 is TGTGCCAGCAGCGTAGATGGAGGCAATCAGCCCCAGCATTCT. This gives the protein CASSVDGGNQPQHS.